Listed below are T cell receptor beta chains from one sample, sequenced in a study of cytomegalovirus exposure and HLA in healthy donors. Profiling relied on immunoSEQ multiplex PCR, and the TCRdb table lists in-frame clones only, not all of them. The sample carries 200,000 to 300,000 clones, around 86% recorded once. Input material: PBMCs. The source of these receptors is a woman aged 25 to 39 in good health and CMV-seropositive. Both conserved end residues are part of each CDR3. D genes are given only for firm matches. For some rows the clone size is stated as once, few or many, or as a class when expanded; others skip it.

v_gene	j_gene	abundance	d_gene	CDR3aa	CDR3nt
TRBV5-1	TRBJ1-2	once	TRBD1	CASSLEGQGDYGYTF	TGCGCCAGCAGCTTGGAGGGACAGGGGGACTATGGCTACACCTTC
TRBV30	TRBJ2-7	NA	NA	CAWSVVGGEQYF	TGTGCCTGGAGTGTGGTTGGCGGCGAGCAGTACTTC
TRBV11-2	TRBJ2-7	NA	NA	CASSLDYTDYEQYF	TGTGCCAGCAGCTTAGATTATACAGACTACGAGCAGTACTTC
TRBV4-1	TRBJ2-3	NA	TRBD2	CASSPHSGRFTDTQYF	TGCGCCAGCAGCCCTCATAGCGGGAGGTTCACAGATACGCAGTATTTT
TRBV27	TRBJ2-7	NA	NA	CASSLEGELGEQYF	TGTGCCAGCAGTTTAGAGGGGGAGTTGGGCGAGCAGTACTTC
TRBV7-2	TRBJ2-1	NA	NA	CASSLGQNNEQFF	TGTGCCAGCAGCTTAGGACAGAACAATGAGCAGTTCTTC
TRBV7-9	TRBJ2-2	NA	TRBD1	CASSWTGNTGELFF	TGTGCCAGCAGCTGGACAGGAAACACCGGGGAGCTGTTTTTT
TRBV6-5	TRBJ1-1	NA	NA	CASSLMKDSRAFF	TGTGCCAGCAGTTTAATGAAGGACAGTCGTGCTTTCTTT
TRBV5-1	TRBJ2-2	NA	TRBD2	CASSCPSGGEGELFF	TGCGCCAGCAGCTGCCCTAGCGGGGGGGAGGGGGAGCTGTTTTTT
TRBV5-1	TRBJ2-1	NA	TRBD2	CASRPELRDYQNNEQFF	TGCGCCAGCAGGCCGGAACTCCGGGACTATCAAAACAATGAGCAGTTCTTC
TRBV7-8	TRBJ2-1	NA	NA	CASSLGRGGVYNEQFF	TGTGCCAGCAGCTTAGGGCGAGGGGGGGTCTACAATGAGCAGTTCTTC
TRBV4-2	TRBJ2-6	NA	TRBD2	CASSQGIAGSGANVLTF	TGTGCCAGCAGCCAAGGAATAGCGGGCTCTGGGGCCAACGTCCTGACTTTC
TRBV6-5	TRBJ1-1	NA	NA	CASSPSGVAEAFF	TGTGCCAGCAGTCCTTCGGGGGTGGCTGAAGCTTTCTTT
TRBV18	TRBJ2-7	NA	NA	CASSPRDGAYEQYF	TGTGCCAGCTCACCCAGAGACGGGGCCTACGAGCAGTACTTC
TRBV13	TRBJ2-5	NA	NA	CASSFQNQETQYF	TGTGCCAGCAGCTTTCAGAACCAAGAGACCCAGTACTTC
TRBV5-1	TRBJ2-3	NA	TRBD2	CASSQGTSGRSGTDTQYF	TGCGCCAGCAGCCAAGGGACTAGCGGGAGGAGCGGCACAGATACGCAGTATTTT
TRBV5-1	TRBJ2-7	NA	NA	CASTGQNSYEQYF	TGCGCCAGCACCGGACAGAACTCCTACGAGCAGTACTTC
TRBV5-4	TRBJ2-3	NA	NA	CASSLLLAEGVDTQYF	TGTGCCAGCAGCCTCCTCTTAGCGGAGGGTGTAGATACGCAGTATTTT
TRBV5-1	TRBJ2-1	NA	TRBD2	CASSLALAGGSYNEQFF	TGCGCCAGCAGCTTGGCGCTAGCGGGAGGCTCCTACAATGAGCAGTTCTTC
TRBV28	TRBJ2-4	once	NA	CASSLDRLLAKNIQYF	TGTGCCAGCAGTCTAGACAGGCTACTAGCCAAAAACATTCAGTACTTC
TRBV29-1	TRBJ2-7	NA	TRBD2	CSVEDRRASGSYEQYF	TGCAGCGTTGAAGATCGGCGGGCTAGCGGGAGTTACGAGCAGTACTTC
TRBV5-1	TRBJ2-1	NA	NA	CASSLEGGSYGEQFF	TGCGCCAGCAGCTTGGAAGGGGGTAGTTATGGTGAGCAGTTCTTC
TRBV10-3	TRBJ2-1	NA	NA	CAISLLAGQDEQFF	TGTGCCATCAGTCTGCTAGCGGGACAGGATGAGCAGTTCTTC
TRBV7-6	TRBJ2-2	few	NA	CASSSTTGNTGELFF	TGTGCCAGCAGCTCTACGACAGGCAACACCGGGGAGCTGTTTTTT
TRBV5-4	TRBJ1-2	NA	TRBD1	CASSLGDRELYGYTF	TGTGCCAGCAGCTTGGGGGACAGGGAACTGTATGGCTACACCTTC
TRBV20-1	TRBJ2-3	NA	NA	CSAMDYGQYF	TGCAGTGCCATGGACTACGGGCAGTATTTT
TRBV2	TRBJ1-1	NA	NA	CASSDREGDTEAFF	TGTGCCAGCAGTGACAGGGAAGGTGACACTGAAGCTTTCTTT
TRBV5-1	TRBJ2-1	NA	TRBD2	CASLPTSGRAWEQFF	TGCGCCAGCTTGCCGACTAGCGGGAGGGCTTGGGAGCAGTTCTTC
TRBV27	TRBJ1-1	NA	TRBD1	CASSLSPGQGRRTEAFF	TGTGCCAGCAGTTTATCGCCGGGACAGGGTCGTCGCACTGAAGCTTTCTTT
TRBV29-1	TRBJ2-1	few	NA	CSVEGHSSYNEQFF	TGCAGCGTTGAAGGACATTCAAGTTACAATGAGCAGTTCTTC
TRBV27	TRBJ1-1	NA	NA	CASSLQGLGRWKNTEAFF	TGTGCCAGCAGTTTACAAGGTTTGGGCCGCTGGAAAAACACTGAAGCTTTCTTT
TRBV18	TRBJ2-7	few	TRBD1	CASSLGQVLSYEQYF	TGTGCCAGCTCACTAGGACAGGTCCTCTCCTACGAGCAGTACTTC